Listed here is a single TCR beta chain. The antigen this receptor binds is unknown. Base qualities are missing; no much larger clone stands one base away. At diagnosis, tumor, uninvolved tumor-adjacent lung and peripheral blood were collected and then preserved as a mix of FFPE and fresh-frozen material. For TCR repertoire profiling, blood samples were analyzed in the form of peripheral blood mononuclear cells. The sample originates from a study of T cells in localized non-small cell lung cancer (dated by TCRdb to 2020 to 2022). Looking at the study overall: Comparing tumors with uninvolved tumor-adjacent lungs, the study looked at the T cell repertoires of 200 to 250 patients with early-stage NSCLC. Of the NSCLC patients, about 130 were male and 107 were female, and the mean age was approximately 64 years. The cohort consisted of roughly 240 treatment-naive NSCLC patients whose localized lung tumors had been resected.

The germline ends are 10 bases apart after V is trimmed by 4 bases and J by 2 bases. For CDR1 and CDR2, the germline V gene lists SNHLY and FYNNEI. The CDR3, from cysteine to phenylalanine, totals 14 residues. CDR3 DNA only is kept here, 42 bases in frame from base 1. Overall study results and their limits: Uninvolved tumor-adjacent lung showed the highest T cell clonality, higher than tumor, which suggests more focused antigenic responses in the adjacent lung. Because multi-region tumor sequencing was not done, intratumor heterogeneity could not be ruled out. A median of roughly 50 of the top 100 tumor clones turned up in the paired uninvolved adjacent lung, and approximately 30 of those clones also ranked among the top 100 of that same adjacent lung. Higher blood T cell density associated with longer overall survival, while higher adjacent-lung clonality associated with shorter survival. Because the study design was exploratory, TCR variables were selected using unadjusted p-values without false-discovery rate correction.

TCR beta CDR3 regions were sequenced from DNA using the immunoSEQ Assay. Processing in the source paper ran as follows. T cell density was computed as TCR beta template counts normalized to usable DNA estimated by amplifying housekeeping genes. Richness was estimated with the preseqR package, extrapolating to 400,000 templates for PBMC samples and 120,000 templates for tissue samples. Clonality was taken to be one minus Pielou's evenness. Differential abundance testing on productive amino-acid clonotypes, with a minimum total count of 5 and an alpha of 0.1, was used to identify tissue-enriched TCRs. Repertoire overlap between compartments was quantified with the Jaccard Index and Morisita Overlap Index. GLIPH grouped TCR beta CDR3s together with public tetramer-defined viral CDR3s, and a viral motif had to include at least three viral sequences and show V-gene enrichment. TCRdb limited this immuneACCESS table to in-frame rearrangements with V and J called. A share of clones is missing; checked studies link under half to unresolved V genes, and the rest is unexplained. The DNA was the basis for D and trimming; V, J and clone size are from that table. For this sample there are tens of thousands of clones; about 91% appear just once. Together, the top ten hold roughly 10% of the sample.

The clonotype originates from a woman aged 40 to 75 with stage II lung adenocarcinoma. The chain links TRBV2 with TRBJ2-3; the D region may be TRBD1 or TRBD2, each matching 5 bases equally. This material consisted of PBMCs, taken before any cancer treatment. The DNA sequence is TGTGCCAGCAGTGGAATGGGGGACACAGATACGCAGTATTTT. This translates into CASSGMGDTDTQYF.